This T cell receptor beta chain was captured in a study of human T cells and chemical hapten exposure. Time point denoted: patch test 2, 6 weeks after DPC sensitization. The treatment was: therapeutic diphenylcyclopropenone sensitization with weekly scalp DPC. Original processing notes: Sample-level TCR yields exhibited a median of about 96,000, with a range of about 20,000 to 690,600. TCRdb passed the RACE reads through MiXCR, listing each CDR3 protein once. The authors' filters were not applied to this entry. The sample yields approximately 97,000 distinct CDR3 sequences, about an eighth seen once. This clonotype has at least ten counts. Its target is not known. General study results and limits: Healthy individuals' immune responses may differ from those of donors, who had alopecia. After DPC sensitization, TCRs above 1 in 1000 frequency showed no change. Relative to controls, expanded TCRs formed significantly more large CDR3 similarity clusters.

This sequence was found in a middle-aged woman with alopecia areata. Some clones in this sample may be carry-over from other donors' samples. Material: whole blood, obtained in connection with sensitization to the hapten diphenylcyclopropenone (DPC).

The CDR3 spells CASTKTDLWSYTF. Here the CDR3 DNA reads TGTGCCAGCACCAAGACGGACCTATGGAGCTACACCTTC. The chain couples TRBV7-9 to TRBJ1-2, with D hard to call. This CDR3 contains 13 residues. V was pared by 7 bases and J by 9 bases, with 18 bases between. Per the germline V gene, CDR1 is SEHNR and CDR2 is FQNEAQ (reference sequence). Combining the CDR3 with reference TRBV7-9 and TRBJ1-2 gives the whole variable domain DTGVSQNPRHKITKRGQNVTFRCDPISEHNRLYWYRQTLGQGPEFLTYFQNEAQLEKSRLLSDRFSAERPKGSFSTLEIQRTEQGDSAMYLCASTKTDLWSYTFGSGTRLTVV.